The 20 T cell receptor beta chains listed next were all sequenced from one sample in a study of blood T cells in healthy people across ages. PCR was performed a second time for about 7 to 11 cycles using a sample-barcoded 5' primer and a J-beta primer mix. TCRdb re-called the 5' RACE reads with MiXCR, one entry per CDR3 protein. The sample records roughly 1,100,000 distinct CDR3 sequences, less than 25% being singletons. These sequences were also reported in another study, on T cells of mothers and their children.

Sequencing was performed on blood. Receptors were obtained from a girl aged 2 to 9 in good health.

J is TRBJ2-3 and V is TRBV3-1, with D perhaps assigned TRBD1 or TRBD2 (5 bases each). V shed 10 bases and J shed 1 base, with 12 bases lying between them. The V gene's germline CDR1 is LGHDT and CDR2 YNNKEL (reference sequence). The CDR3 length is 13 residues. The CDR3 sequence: CATEMGGTDTQYF. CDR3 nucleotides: TGTGCCACCGAAATGGGGGGCACAGATACGCAGTATTTT.

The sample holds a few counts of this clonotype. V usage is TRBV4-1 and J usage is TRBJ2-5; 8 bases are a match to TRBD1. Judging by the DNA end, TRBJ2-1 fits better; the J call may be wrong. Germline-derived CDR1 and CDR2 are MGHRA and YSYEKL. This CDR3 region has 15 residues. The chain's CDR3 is CASSSTTGAYNEQFF. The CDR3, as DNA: TGCGCCAGCAGCTCGACGACAGGGGCCTACAATGAGCAGTTCTTC.

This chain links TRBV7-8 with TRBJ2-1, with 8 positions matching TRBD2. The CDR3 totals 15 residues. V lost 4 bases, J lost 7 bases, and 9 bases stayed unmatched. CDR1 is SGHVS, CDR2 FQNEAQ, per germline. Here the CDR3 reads CASSSPAGVWNEQFF. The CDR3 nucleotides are TGTGCCAGCAGCTCACCAGCGGGAGTTTGGAATGAGCAGTTCTTC.

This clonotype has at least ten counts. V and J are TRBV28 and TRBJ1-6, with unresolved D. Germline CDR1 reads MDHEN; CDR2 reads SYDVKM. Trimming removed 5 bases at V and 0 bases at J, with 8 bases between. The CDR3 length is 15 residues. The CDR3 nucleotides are TGTGCCAGCAGTGACTTCAGCTCCTATAATTCACCCCTCCACTTT. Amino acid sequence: CASSDFSSYNSPLHF.

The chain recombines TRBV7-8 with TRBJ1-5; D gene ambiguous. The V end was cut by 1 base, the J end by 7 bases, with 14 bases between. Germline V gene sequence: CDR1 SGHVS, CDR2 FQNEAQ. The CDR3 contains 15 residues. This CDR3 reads CASSLGSGMGQPQHF. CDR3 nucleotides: TGTGCCAGCAGCTTAGGATCGGGGATGGGACAGCCCCAGCATTTT.

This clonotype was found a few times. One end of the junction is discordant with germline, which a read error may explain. CDR3 in DNA: TGTGCCAGTGGACCTAGCAGGTCAGAGACCCAGTACTTC. Amino acid sequence: CASGPSRSETQYF. This chain uses TRBV12-5 with TRBJ2-5; TRBD2 might be the D (5 bases). The germline CDR1 and CDR2 sequences are LGHNT and FRNRAP. The CDR3 contains 13 residues. The whole variable domain, remainder taken from reference TRBV12-5 and TRBJ2-5, is DARVTQTPRHKVTEMGQEVTMRCQPILGHNTVFWYRQTMMQGLELLAYFRNRAPLDDSGMPKDRFSAEMPDATLATLKIQPSEPRDSAVYFCASGPSRSETQYFGPGTRLLVL.

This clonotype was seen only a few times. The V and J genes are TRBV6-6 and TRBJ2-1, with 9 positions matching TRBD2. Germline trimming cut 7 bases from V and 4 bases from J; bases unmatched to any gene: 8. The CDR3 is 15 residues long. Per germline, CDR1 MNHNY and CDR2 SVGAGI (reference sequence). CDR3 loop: CASTLAGAGYNEQFF. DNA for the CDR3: TGTGCCAGCACCTTAGCGGGAGCGGGATACAATGAGCAGTTCTTC.

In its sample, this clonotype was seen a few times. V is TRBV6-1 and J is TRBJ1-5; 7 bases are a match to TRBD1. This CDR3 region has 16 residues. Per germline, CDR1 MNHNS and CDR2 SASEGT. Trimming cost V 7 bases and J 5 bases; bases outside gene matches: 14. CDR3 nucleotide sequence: TGTGCCAGCACTGACATCCTCACAGGGGCGGATCAGCCCCAGCATTTT. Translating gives CASTDILTGADQPQHF.

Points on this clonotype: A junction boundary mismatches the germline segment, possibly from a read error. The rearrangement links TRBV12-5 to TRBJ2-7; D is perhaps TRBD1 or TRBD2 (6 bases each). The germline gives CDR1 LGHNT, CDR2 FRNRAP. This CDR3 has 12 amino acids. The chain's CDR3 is CASGLVRGEQHF. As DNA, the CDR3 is TGTGCTAGTGGTTTGGTAAGGGGGGAGCAGCACTTC.

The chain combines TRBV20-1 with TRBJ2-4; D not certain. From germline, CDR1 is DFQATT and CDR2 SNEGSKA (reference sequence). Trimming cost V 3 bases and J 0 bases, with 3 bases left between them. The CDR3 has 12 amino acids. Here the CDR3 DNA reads TGCAGTGCTAGCGTAGCCAAAAACATTCAGTACTTC. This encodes CSASVAKNIQYF.

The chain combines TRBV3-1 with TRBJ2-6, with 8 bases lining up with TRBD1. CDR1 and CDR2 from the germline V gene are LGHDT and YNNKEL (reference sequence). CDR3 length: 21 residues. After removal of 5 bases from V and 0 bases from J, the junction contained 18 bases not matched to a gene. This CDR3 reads CASSSLYFGGQGRSGANVLTF. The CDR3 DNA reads TGTGCCAGCAGCTCATTGTATTTCGGAGGACAGGGTCGCTCTGGGGCCAACGTCCTGACTTTC.

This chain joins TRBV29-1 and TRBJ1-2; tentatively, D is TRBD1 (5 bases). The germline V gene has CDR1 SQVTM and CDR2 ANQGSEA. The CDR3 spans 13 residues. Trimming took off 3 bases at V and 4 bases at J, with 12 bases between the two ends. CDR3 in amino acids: CSVEVGLGYGYTF. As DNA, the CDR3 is TGCAGCGTTGAGGTGGGGCTCGGCTATGGCTACACCTTC.

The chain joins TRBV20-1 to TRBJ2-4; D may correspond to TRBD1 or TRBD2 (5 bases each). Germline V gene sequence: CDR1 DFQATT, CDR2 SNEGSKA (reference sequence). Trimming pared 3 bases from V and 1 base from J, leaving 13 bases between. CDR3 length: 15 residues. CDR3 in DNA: TGCAGTGCTAGCATTGGGGGATTCGCCAAAAACATTCAGTACTTC. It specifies CSASIGGFAKNIQYF.

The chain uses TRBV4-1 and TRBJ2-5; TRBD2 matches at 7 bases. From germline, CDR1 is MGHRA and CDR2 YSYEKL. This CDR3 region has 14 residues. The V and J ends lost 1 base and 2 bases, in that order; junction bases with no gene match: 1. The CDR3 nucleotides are TGCGCCAGCAGCCAAGCAGCGGGACAAGAGACCCAGTACTTC. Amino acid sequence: CASSQAAGQETQYF.

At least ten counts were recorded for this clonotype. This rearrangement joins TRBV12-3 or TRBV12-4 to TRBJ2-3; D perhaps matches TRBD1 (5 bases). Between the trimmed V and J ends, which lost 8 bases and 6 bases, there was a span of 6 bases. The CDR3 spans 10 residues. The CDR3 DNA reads TGTGCCAGCGGGGCTGATACGCAGTATTTT. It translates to CASGADTQYF.

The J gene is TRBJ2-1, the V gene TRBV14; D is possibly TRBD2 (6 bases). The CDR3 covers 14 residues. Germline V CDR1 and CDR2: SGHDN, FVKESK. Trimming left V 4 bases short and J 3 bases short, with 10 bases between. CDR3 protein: CASSPGLHYNEQFF. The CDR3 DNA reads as TGTGCCAGCAGCCCGGGACTTCACTACAATGAGCAGTTCTTC. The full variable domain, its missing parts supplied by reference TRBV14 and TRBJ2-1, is EAGVTQFPSHSVIEKGQTVTLRCDPISGHDNLYWYRRVMGKEIKFLLHFVKESKQDESGMPNNRFLAERTGGTYSTLKVQPAELEDSGVYFCASSPGLHYNEQFFGPGTRLTVL.

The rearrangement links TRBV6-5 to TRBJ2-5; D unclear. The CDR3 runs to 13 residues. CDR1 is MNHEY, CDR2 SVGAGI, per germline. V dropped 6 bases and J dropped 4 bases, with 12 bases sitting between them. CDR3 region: CASRSASTETQYF. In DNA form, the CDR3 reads TGTGCCAGCAGATCTGCCAGCACAGAGACCCAGTACTTC.

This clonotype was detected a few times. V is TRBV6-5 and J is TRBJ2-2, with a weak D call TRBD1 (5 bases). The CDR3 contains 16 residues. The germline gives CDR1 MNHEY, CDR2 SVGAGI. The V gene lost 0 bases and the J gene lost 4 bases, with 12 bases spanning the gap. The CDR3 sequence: CASSYSQGWGTGELFF. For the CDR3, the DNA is TGTGCCAGCAGTTACTCGCAGGGATGGGGCACCGGGGAGCTGTTTTTT.

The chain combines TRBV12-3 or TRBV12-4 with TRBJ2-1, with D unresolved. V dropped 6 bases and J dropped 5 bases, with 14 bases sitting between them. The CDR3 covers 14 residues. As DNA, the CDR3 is TGTGCCAGCAGCTTCTTGGCGGCAGACAATGAGCAGTTCTTC. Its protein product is CASSFLAADNEQFF.

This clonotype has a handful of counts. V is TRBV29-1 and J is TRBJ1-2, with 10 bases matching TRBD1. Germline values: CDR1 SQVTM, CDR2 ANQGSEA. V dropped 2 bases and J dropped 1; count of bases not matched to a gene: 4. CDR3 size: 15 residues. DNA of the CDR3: TGCAGCGTTGAACCTGGGACAGGGGTTAACTATGGCTACACCTTC. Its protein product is CSVEPGTGVNYGYTF.